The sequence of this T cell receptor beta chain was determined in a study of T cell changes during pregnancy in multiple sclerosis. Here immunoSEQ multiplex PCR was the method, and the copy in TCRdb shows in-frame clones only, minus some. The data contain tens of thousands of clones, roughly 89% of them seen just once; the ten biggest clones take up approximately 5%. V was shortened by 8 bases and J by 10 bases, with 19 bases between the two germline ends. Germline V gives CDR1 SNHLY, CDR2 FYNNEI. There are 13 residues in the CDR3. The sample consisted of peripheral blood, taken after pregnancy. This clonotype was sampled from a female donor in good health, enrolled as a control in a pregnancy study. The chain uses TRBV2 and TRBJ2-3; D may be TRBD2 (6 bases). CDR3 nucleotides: TGTGCCAGCGTCGGGACTCCTTTGGACCCGCAGTATTTT. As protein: CASVGTPLDPQYF.